This T cell receptor (beta chain) was recorded in a study of T cell repertoires in cytomegalovirus infection. Study as a whole: Matching HLA type, along with CMV infection, was indicated by public TCR beta signatures.

This clonotype came up a few times. Its specificity is unknown. MiXCR, applied by TCRdb to the reads, yields one record per CDR3 protein. Of over 250,000 distinct CDR3 sequences listed, roughly a quarter were seen once; the top ten hold about 14%. V dropped 3 bases and J dropped 7; count of bases not matched to a gene: 12. The germline V gene encodes CDR1 MNHEY and CDR2 SVGEGT. This CDR3 is 17 amino acids long. Whole-study findings and limits: The study found HLA-C-restricted CMV-specific TCR beta clonotypes dominating the ex vivo response. Adding up the frequency of public TCR beta families identified people who carried CMV plus the relevant HLA.

This TCR derives from a human donor in good health (CMV status not recorded). Some clones in this sample may be carry-over from other donors' samples. The V call is TRBV6-2 or TRBV6-3, the J call TRBJ1-5; TRBD1 aligns across 10 bases. Sequenced input: PBMCs. For the CDR3, the DNA is TGTGCCAGCAGTTATCCCCGGGGACAGGGGAGCGAACAGCCCCAGCATTTT. The encoded protein is CASSYPRGQGSEQPQHF.